Listed below are T cell receptor beta chains from one sample, sequenced in a study of blood T cell repertoires in COVID-19. The assay was immunoSEQ multiplex PCR, and TCRdb's table has in-frame clones only and misses some. In the table there are about 480,000 clones, 88% of which are singletons. Sequenced: PBMCs or T cells enriched from blood (not recorded which). These TCRs come from a middle-aged woman who had recovered from COVID-19. CDR3s include the opening cysteine and the closing phenylalanine or tryptophan. D genes are given only for firm matches. Not every row has a clone size; where given, it reads once, few, many or a size class.

TRBV7-2	TRBD1	-	TRBJ2-1	CASSTDRGLYNEQFF	TGTGCCAGCAGCACGGACAGGGGACTATACAATGAGCAGTTCTTC
TRBV5-4	-	-	TRBJ2-6	CASSLATGYPPSGANVLTF	TGTGCCAGCAGCTTGGCCACAGGGTATCCCCCCTCTGGGGCCAACGTCCTGACTTTC
TRBV7-2	TRBD2	once	TRBJ2-1	CASSLVGGSRGNEQFF	TGTGCCAGCAGCTTAGTGGGCGGGAGCCGCGGCAATGAGCAGTTCTTC
TRBV7-9	TRBD2	-	TRBJ2-1	CASSPPWPSGGYNEQFF	TGTGCCAGCAGCCCCCCTTGGCCTAGCGGGGGCTACAATGAGCAGTTCTTC
TRBV19	-	-	TRBJ2-7	CASSMPPADEQYF	TGTGCCAGTAGTATGCCTCCCGCAGACGAGCAGTACTTC
TRBV5-1	TRBD2	-	TRBJ2-3	CASSFLGLAGGKSTDTQYF	TGCGCCAGCAGCTTTCTCGGCCTAGCGGGAGGGAAGAGCACAGATACGCAGTATTTT
TRBV11-3	TRBD2	-	TRBJ2-5	CASSLKAGAETQYF	TGTGCCAGCAGCTTAAAGGCGGGAGCGGAGACCCAGTACTTC
TRBV6-2/TRBV6-3	TRBD2	-	TRBJ2-3	CASSYLTSGTDTQYF	TGTGCCAGCAGTTACCTTACTAGCGGGACAGATACGCAGTATTTT
TRBV5-1	TRBD2	-	TRBJ2-5	CASSPGTSRETQYF	TGCGCCAGCAGCCCCGGGACTAGCAGGGAGACCCAGTACTTC
TRBV9	TRBD2	-	TRBJ2-3	CASSARLAGSTDTQYF	TGTGCCAGCAGCGCCCGATTAGCGGGGAGCACAGATACGCAGTATTTT
TRBV5-1	-	few	TRBJ1-4	CASRFRQASNEKLFF	TGCGCCAGCAGATTCCGACAGGCGAGTAATGAAAAACTGTTTTTT
TRBV27	-	once	TRBJ2-3	CASSLSIRAWGTDTQYF	TGTGCCAGCAGTTTATCGATCAGGGCGTGGGGCACAGATACGCAGTATTTT
TRBV27	-	-	TRBJ2-1	CASSTFLATVRKDNEQFF	TGTGCCAGCAGTACATTTCTAGCGACCGTAAGGAAAGACAATGAGCAGTTCTTC
TRBV7-2	TRBD2	once	TRBJ2-7	CASSFSSGGGDEQYF	TGTGCCAGCAGCTTTAGCAGCGGGGGGGGAGACGAGCAGTACTTC
TRBV5-8	TRBD2	-	TRBJ2-1	CASPLGLAGKLPPGNEQFF	TGTGCCAGCCCTCTCGGACTAGCGGGGAAACTCCCCCCAGGCAATGAGCAGTTCTTC
TRBV3-1/TRBV3-2	-	-	TRBJ1-5	CASSLGGSSNQPQHF	TGTGCCAGCAGCCTGGGAGGGAGTAGCAATCAGCCCCAGCATTTT
TRBV19	TRBD1	-	TRBJ1-2	CASSVTGAGFYGYTF	TGTGCCAGTAGTGTCACAGGGGCGGGATTCTATGGCTACACCTTC
TRBV11-3	-	-	TRBJ1-1	CASSLGWRTEAFF	TGTGCCAGCAGCTTAGGGTGGCGGACTGAAGCTTTCTTT
TRBV7-9	TRBD1	once	TRBJ1-4	CASQTGQGNQKLFF	TGTGCCAGCCAAACGGGACAGGGTAACCAAAAACTGTTTTTT
TRBV5-1	-	once	TRBJ1-1	CASTKGDVNTEAFF	TGCGCCAGCACCAAAGGGGATGTGAACACTGAAGCTTTCTTT
TRBV11-2	-	-	TRBJ1-1	CASSPTGRKTEAFF	TGTGCCAGCAGCCCGACAGGACGCAAGACTGAAGCTTTCTTT
TRBV19	-	-	TRBJ1-6	CASSVTGNSPLHF	TGTGCCAGTAGTGTTACAGGAAATTCACCCCTCCACTTT
TRBV6-5	-	many	TRBJ2-2	CASTDSYSAELFF	TGTGCCAGCACCGACAGTTACAGTGCGGAGCTGTTTTTT
TRBV18	TRBD2	-	TRBJ2-7	CASSPQRLADEQYF	TGTGCCAGCTCACCACAGAGACTAGCGGACGAGCAGTACTTC
TRBV19	TRBD1	once	TRBJ2-7	CASSAAVYRTGGTEQYF	TGTGCCAGTAGTGCCGCCGTCTACCGGACAGGGGGCACCGAGCAGTACTTC
TRBV3-1/TRBV3-2	TRBD1	few	TRBJ1-4	CASSRRQGDEKLFF	TGTGCCAGCAGCCGCCGACAGGGGGACGAAAAACTGTTTTTT
TRBV11-3	TRBD1	-	TRBJ1-2	CASSLEPGQGAFGYTF	TGTGCCAGCAGCTTAGAGCCGGGACAGGGGGCGTTTGGCTACACCTTC
TRBV5-1	-	-	TRBJ2-7	CASSLNSREQYF	TGCGCCAGCAGCTTAAACAGCCGCGAGCAGTACTTC
TRBV6-4	-	-	TRBJ2-3	CASSVAGPDTQYF	TGTGCCAGCAGTGTTGCAGGCCCAGATACGCAGTATTTT
TRBV6-5	-	-	TRBJ2-7	CASSYSYGREQYF	TGTGCCAGCAGTTACTCTTATGGCCGCGAGCAGTACTTC
TRBV6-5	TRBD1	-	TRBJ1-5	CASRPRQGYQPQHF	TGTGCCAGCAGACCAAGACAGGGCTATCAGCCCCAGCATTTT
TRBV15	-	once	TRBJ1-1	CATSRDRYAGNTEAFF	TGTGCCACCAGCAGAGATCGGTACGCGGGAAACACTGAAGCTTTCTTT
TRBV9	TRBD1	-	TRBJ2-5	CASSVGTGQETQYF	TGTGCCAGCAGCGTAGGGACAGGCCAAGAGACCCAGTACTTC
TRBV11-2	-	-	TRBJ1-2	CASSSRGGAFGYTF	TGTGCCAGCAGCTCCCGGGGGGGCGCGTTTGGCTACACCTTC
TRBV2	-	-	TRBJ2-7	CASSDRPTGEQYF	TGTGCCAGCAGTGACAGGCCAACGGGGGAGCAGTACTTC
TRBV6-1	TRBD2	-	TRBJ2-5	CASSDPGGGLGETQYF	TGTGCCAGCAGTGATCCGGGGGGAGGGCTGGGAGAGACCCAGTACTTC
TRBV27	TRBD1	-	TRBJ1-5	CASSQRQGGDQPQHF	TGTGCCAGCAGTCAAAGACAGGGCGGGGATCAGCCCCAGCATTTT
TRBV6-5	TRBD1	-	TRBJ2-7	CASSYGATGVPYEQYF	TGTGCCAGCAGTTACGGGGCGACAGGGGTCCCCTACGAGCAGTACTTC
TRBV5-8	TRBD1	-	TRBJ2-2	CASSPVTGGKTGELFF	TGTGCCAGCAGCCCAGTGACAGGGGGAAAAACCGGGGAGCTGTTTTTT
TRBV18	-	-	TRBJ1-1	CASSPEVSTEAFF	TGTGCCAGCTCACCGGAGGTAAGCACTGAAGCTTTCTTT
TRBV5-1	-	-	TRBJ1-2	CASSLPDRISNYGYTF	TGCGCCAGCAGCCTCCCGGACAGAATCTCTAACTATGGCTACACCTTC
TRBV19	TRBD1	-	TRBJ2-1	CASSHTDRARQQFF	TGTGCCAGTAGCCATACCGACAGGGCCAGACAGCAGTTCTTC
TRBV4-3	-	-	TRBJ1-6	CASSQDLPRSSYNSPLHF	TGCGCCAGCAGCCAAGACCTTCCAAGGAGCTCCTATAATTCACCCCTCCACTTT
TRBV29-1	-	-	TRBJ2-1	CSVPENLAVKGYNEQFF	TGCAGCGTCCCGGAGAACTTAGCGGTCAAAGGGTACAATGAGCAGTTCTTC
TRBV2	-	-	TRBJ1-5	CASSTGRSNQPQHF	TGTGCCAGCAGCACGGGAAGGAGCAATCAGCCCCAGCATTTT